This TCR beta chain originates from a study of Ad26.COV2.S vaccination and SARS-CoV-2 variants (dated by TCRdb to the early 2020s). The study in broad terms: Donors in the vaccine arm were drawn from COV1001, a multicentre, randomized, double-blind, placebo-controlled phase I-IIa trial testing Ad26.COV2.S in healthy adults. Blinding of investigators to trial group allocation was maintained during experiments and outcome assessment. The specificity and breadth of SARS-CoV-2-reactive T cell receptors after Ad26.COV2.S vaccination were assessed by TCRbeta repertoire sequencing. Ad26.COV2.S was given intramuscularly at 5x10^10 or 1x10^11 viral particles, as a single shot or as two shots 56 days apart. A total of roughly 32 samples were included in the TCR-sequenced set, comprising some 20 Ad26.COV2.S vaccine recipients, 5 placebo recipients and 8 SARS-CoV-2 convalescent individuals. Trial participants were randomized into five groups of five, in which low-dose or high-dose Ad26.COV2.S was given once or twice, or placebo was given on both occasions. What the study reported, not specific to this receptor: Comparing responses between vaccine doses or regimens was not something the study was powered to do. According to the authors, total T cell responses may have been underestimated by the TCR breadth and depth analyses. Ad26.COV2.S recipients had higher spike-specific TCR breadth than placebo recipients (P = 0.0014). Vaccine and placebo recipients had similar non-spike TCR breadth, a finding consistent with the vaccine containing only spike. After vaccination, spike-specific CD8+ and CD4+ T cell responses were reported to show substantial breadth.

In the case of this clone: Its target antigen remains unknown. No quality values exist for individual bases; no much larger clone is one base distant.

The immunoSEQ Assay was the method used to sequence TCRbeta CDR3 regions. After extraction, genomic DNA underwent amplification by bias-controlled multiplex PCR, followed by high-throughput sequencing. In the original analysis: Collapsing and filtering of sequences were performed to quantify the absolute abundance of each unique TCRbeta CDR3 region. T cell fraction was estimated by normalizing TCRbeta template counts to usable DNA, which was measured by amplifying reference genes present in all nucleated cells. Repertoire TCRs were annotated as SARS-CoV-2-specific when V gene, CDR3 amino acid sequence and J gene were exactly matched to a known reactive TCR set. The reference SARS-CoV-2 TCR set was derived from MIRA and filtered for enrichment in COVID-19-positive ImmuneCODE repertoires, a step that removed public or cross-reactive TCRs. Drawing on the MIRA antigens, annotated TCRs were analysed further at the level of specific ORF or position within ORF. Depth was the summed frequency of annotated unique rearrangements, while breadth was defined as annotated unique rearrangements over total unique productive rearrangements. Group comparisons of TCR breadth used two-sided Wilcoxon rank-sum tests. Sourced from immuneACCESS, this table was stored by TCRdb with only in-frame sequences that have V and J called. A share of the clones is absent; for the studies checked, an unresolved V gene accounts for under half, and the remainder has no known explanation. The D gene and trimming were derived from the DNA, and the V and J assignments and clone size from that table. In this sample the table shows some 410,000 clones, roughly 90% of which occur a single time. The ten largest clones take up around 1.7% of the sample.

V loses 4 bases, J loses 8 bases, and the germline ends lie 13 bases apart. CDR1 and CDR2, per the germline V gene (reference sequence), are LGHDT and YNNKEL. Reading from cysteine to phenylalanine, the CDR3 counts 13 amino acids. The retained sequence is limited to the CDR3, 39 bases, with the frame set at the first base. The treatment or condition label, as the study defines it: around 19 received Ad26.COV2.S at low or high dose, single or two shots; five or six received placebo; per-sample allocation not given. For vaccine and placebo recipients, repertoires were sequenced using samples collected on day 63 after the first injection. Cohort 1b enrolled 20 to 30 adults aged 18-55 years at a single site in Boston, USA, between 29 July and 7 August 2020. Ad26.COV2.S was a replication-incompetent adenovirus type 26 vector expressing a prefusion-stabilized SARS-CoV-2 spike protein from the original Wuhan strain.

The sample in question was peripheral blood, obtained in a trial of Ad26.COV2.S vaccine versus placebo. This receptor was obtained from a person aged 18 to 59 who received the Ad26.COV2.S COVID-19 vaccine or a placebo. The chain uses TRBV3-1 (or the pseudogene TRBV3-2) and TRBJ2-3, with TRBD2 perhaps the D gene, on 6 matching bases. CDR3 region: CASSPQGEATQYF. The sequence in DNA is TGTGCCAGCAGCCCTCAAGGGGAGGCTACGCAGTATTTT.